A single sample is the source of the 20 T cell receptor beta chains below, sequenced in a study of identifying expanded T cells in peripheral blood. This table comes from immunoSEQ multiplex PCR, and its TCRdb copy is limited to in-frame clones, with some not included. The table has around 78,000 clones, 84% seen once; the top ten hold 15% to 20%. Sequencing was done on a sample of blood. The receptors originated from a person aged 18 to 75 in good health.

V gene TRBV5-5 combines with J gene TRBJ2-5; D may be TRBD2 (6 bases). CDR1 SGHKS and CDR2 YYEKEE come from the germline V gene (reference sequence). Trimming shortened V by 4 bases and J by 5 bases, and 6 bases separated the two germline ends. This CDR3 comprises 11 residues. DNA for the CDR3: TGTGCCAGCAGCCTAGCGGAGACCCAGTACTTC. This gives the protein CASSLAETQYF.

The genes are TRBV6-5 and TRBJ2-1; unclear D gene. CDR1 MNHEY and CDR2 SVGAGI come from the germline V gene. The CDR3 has 13 residues. V lost 5 bases to trimming and J lost 4 bases, with 9 bases between them. The CDR3 reads CASSLRSYNEQFF. CDR3 in DNA: TGTGCCAGCAGTCTCCGGTCTTACAATGAGCAGTTCTTC.

The chain uses TRBV7-9 and TRBJ2-7, with TRBD2 identical over 7 bases. This CDR3 comprises 15 residues. Germline V gives CDR1 SEHNR, CDR2 FQNEAQ (reference sequence). With V trimmed by 5 bases and J by 3 bases, 10 bases remained unmatched. CDR3 amino acids: CASSQPGGSDYEQYF. CDR3 bases: TGTGCCAGCAGCCAACCGGGGGGTAGCGACTACGAGCAGTACTTC.

This clone showed up just once. This CDR3 fails to terminate in the conserved phenylalanine or tryptophan, so it likely reflects a read error. The rearrangement joins TRBV2 to TRBJ1-5, with D uncertain. Trimming shortened V by 5 bases and J by 2 bases, and 13 bases separated the two germline ends. The CDR3 is 15 amino acids. Per the germline V gene, CDR1 is SNHLY and CDR2 is FYNNEI. The chain's CDR3 is CASSYNERGNQPQHL. The CDR3 DNA is TGTGCCAGCAGTTATAACGAAAGGGGCAATCAGCCCCAGCATCTT.

The chain couples TRBV4-1 to TRBJ2-5; 10 bases match TRBD2. CDR3 length: 14 residues. Trimming at V came to 5 bases and at J to 3 bases, leaving 3 bases not matched to a gene. Germline CDR1 MGHRA, CDR2 YSYEKL. The CDR3 DNA is TGCGCCAGCAGCGAGGGGACTAGCGAAGAGACCCAGTACTTC. Translating it yields CASSEGTSEETQYF.

The chain employs TRBV14 and TRBJ1-1; D is uncertain. The germline V and J ends were trimmed by 6 bases and 5 bases, with 13 bases remaining between them. This CDR3 comprises 13 residues. CDR1 and CDR2 from the germline V gene are SGHDN and FVKESK. The CDR3 sequence is CASSRTPGTEAFF. The CDR3 bases are TGTGCCAGCAGTCGGACGCCGGGGACTGAAGCTTTCTTT.

The V call is TRBV27, the J call TRBJ2-7, with D possibly being TRBD1 (5 bases). V was clipped by 0 bases and J by 3 bases, with 12 bases between them. The germline V gene encodes CDR1 MNHEY and CDR2 SMNVEV (reference sequence). The CDR3 is 15 residues long. The CDR3 is CASSLSRGPLYEQYF. The CDR3 DNA is TGTGCCAGCAGTTTATCAAGGGGTCCCCTCTACGAGCAGTACTTC.

This sequence joins TRBV29-1 and TRBJ2-7; a weak D match, TRBD1 (5 bases). Germline V gene data show CDR1 as SQVTM and CDR2 as ANQGSEA. Deletions cut 6 bases from V and 4 bases from J, with 16 bases between. The CDR3 is made up of 13 amino acids. The CDR3 region is CSVVAGIGYEQYF. CDR3 DNA: TGCAGCGTCGTAGCAGGGATTGGGTACGAGCAGTACTTC.

The chain is built from TRBV7-3 and TRBJ2-7, with 10 bases fitting TRBD1. Germline CDR1 reads SGHTA; CDR2 reads FQGTGA. The CDR3 has 15 amino acids. With V trimmed by 5 bases and J by 0 bases, 4 bases remained unmatched. The CDR3 protein is CASSLDRGPSYEQYF. The DNA of the CDR3 is TGTGCCAGCAGCCTAGACAGGGGGCCCTCCTACGAGCAGTACTTC.

The chain carries TRBV4-2 and TRBJ2-3; 8 bases align to TRBD2. The CDR3 covers 18 residues. V shed 0 bases, J shed 0 bases, and the junction held 8 bases outside the gene matches. Germline V lookup: CDR1 LGHNA, CDR2 YNFKEQ. The CDR3 spells CASSQETSGYLSTDTQYF. Written as DNA, the CDR3 is TGTGCCAGCAGCCAAGAAACTAGCGGATACCTTAGCACAGATACGCAGTATTTT.

This clone was detected once. V and J are TRBV19 and TRBJ1-5; D unresolved. The CDR3 loop spans 13 amino acids. With 0 bases removed from V and 7 bases from J, the gap between germline ends came to 7 bases. Germline CDR1 is LNHDA and CDR2 is SQIVND (reference sequence). The CDR3 DNA reads as TGTGCCAGTAGTATAGATTCGGTACAGCCCCAGCATTTT. As protein: CASSIDSVQPQHF.

This chain uses TRBV18 with TRBJ2-5; D assignment may be TRBD1 or TRBD2 (6 bases each). V was cut by 0 bases and J by 5 bases, with 13 bases left in between. Germline CDR1 reads KGHSH; CDR2 reads LQKENI. The CDR3 is 15 residues long. CDR3 region: CASSPPEGGSETQYF. As DNA, the CDR3 is TGTGCCAGCTCACCACCGGAGGGGGGCTCGGAGACCCAGTACTTC.

The rearrangement joins TRBV28 to TRBJ2-3, with D possibly being TRBD2 (6 bases). The germline V and J ends were trimmed by 8 bases and 6 bases, with 21 bases remaining between them. CDR3 length equals 15 residues. The germline gives CDR1 MDHEN, CDR2 SYDVKM. CDR3 bases: TGTGCCAGCCTCCCGGGACGGGGGTTCGGGGATACGCAGTATTTT. Translation gives CASLPGRGFGDTQYF. The variable domain in full, with the rest retrieved from reference TRBV28 and TRBJ2-3, is DVKVTQSSRYLVKRTGEKVFLECVQDMDHENMFWYRQDPGLGLRLIYFSYDVKMKEKGDIPEGYSVSREKKERFSLILESASTNQTSMYLCASLPGRGFGDTQYFGPGTRLTVL.

The chain links TRBV7-8 to TRBJ2-7; 7 bases are shared with TRBD1. With 4 bases clipped from V and 0 bases from J, the junction kept 6 bases outside the gene matches. CDR3 length: 15 residues. Germline loops: CDR1 SGHVS, CDR2 FQNEAQ. CDR3 sequence: CASSSQGVFSYEQYF. The CDR3 nucleotides are TGTGCCAGCAGCTCCCAGGGGGTTTTCTCCTACGAGCAGTACTTC.

The chain links TRBV7-9 to TRBJ2-1; 10 bases match TRBD2. Germline CDR1 SEHNR, CDR2 FQNEAQ (reference sequence). The V and J ends lost 10 bases and 5 bases, in that order; junction bases with no gene match: 14. The CDR3 runs to 16 residues. The chain's CDR3 is CATETASGRAHNEQFF. CDR3 DNA sequence: TGTGCCACCGAGACGGCTAGCGGGAGAGCCCACAATGAGCAGTTCTTC.

In its sample, this clone was seen a few times. The rearrangement joins TRBV6-7 to TRBJ2-7, with D possibly matching TRBD1 (6 bases). TRBV6-7 is an open reading frame, and its role is uncertain. V was shortened by 8 bases and J by 2 bases, with 13 bases between the two germline ends. This CDR3 has 13 residues. CDR3: CASLRGGTYEQYF. The CDR3 DNA is TGTGCCAGCCTCCGTGGGGGCACCTACGAGCAGTACTTC.

This chain uses TRBV7-2 with TRBJ2-2; D is ambiguous. Germline V gives CDR1 SGHTA, CDR2 FQGNSA. The CDR3 sequence is 12 residues long. Trimming left V 2 bases short and J 7 bases short, with 5 bases between. The CDR3 protein is CASSLLIGELFF. The DNA for the CDR3 is TGTGCCAGCAGCTTATTGATCGGGGAGCTGTTTTTT.

V is TRBV5-1 and J is TRBJ1-3; 10 positions agree with TRBD1. The CDR3 has 21 residues. Germline assignment: CDR1 SGHRS and CDR2 YFSETQ. Trimming removed 1 base from V and 7 bases from J; junction bases left unmatched: 23. In nucleotides, the CDR3 is TGCGCCAGCAGCTTGATACCTCGGGACAGGGGACAATTAGGGAAGGCTAACACCATATATTTT. This sequence encodes CASSLIPRDRGQLGKANTIYF.

V and J are TRBV5-4 and TRBJ1-2, with D uncertain. V lost 2 bases to trimming and J lost 8 bases, with 16 bases between them. CDR1 is SGHNT, CDR2 YYREEE, per germline (reference sequence). The CDR3 extends over 14 amino acids. The CDR3 region is CASSFGERALGYTF. The CDR3 DNA reads TGTGCCAGCAGCTTCGGTGAAAGGGCATTGGGCTACACCTTC.

This clone was counted a single time. The V call is TRBV29-1, the J call TRBJ2-2; D may correspond to TRBD1 or TRBD2 (5 bases each). V lost 7 bases and J 6 bases, leaving 9 bases between the germline ends. There are 11 residues in the CDR3. Germline lookup yields CDR1 SQVTM and CDR2 ANQGSEA. CDR3: CSAQEAGELFF. DNA for the CDR3: TGCAGCGCACAGGAGGCCGGGGAGCTGTTTTTT.